A selection of T cell receptor beta chains follows, all from one sample in a study of human T cells and chemical hapten exposure. TCRdb reprocessed the RACE reads with MiXCR, giving one entry per CDR3 protein. The table shows some 400,000 distinct CDR3 sequences, with approximately 5.1% occurring only once. The source material was whole blood, sampled in connection with sensitization to the hapten diphenylcyclopropenone (DPC). Source of these receptors: a woman between 45 and 60 years old with alopecia areata. Some clones in this sample may be carry-over from other donors' samples. Each CDR3 is given with its conserved first and last residue. D genes are given only for firm matches. Expanded clones are given a class, and other clones once, few, many or no size at all.

CASSPQQGGELFF	TGTGCCAGCAGCCCGCAACAGGGCGGGGAGCTGTTTTTT	TRBJ2-2	.	TRBV3-1	.
CASSVGASGRTDTQYF	TGTGCCAGCAGCGTAGGGGCTAGCGGGAGAACAGATACGCAGTATTTT	TRBJ2-3	few	TRBV9	TRBD2
CASSFQPYEQYF	TGTGCCAGCAGCTTCCAGCCGTACGAGCAGTACTTC	TRBJ2-7	.	TRBV7-9	.
CASSPGLAGAPPGELFF	TGTGCCAGTAGCCCGGGACTAGCGGGAGCCCCACCCGGGGAGCTGTTTTTT	TRBJ2-2	many	TRBV19	TRBD2
CASSVASGTGTDTQYF	TGTGCCAGCAGCGTGGCAAGCGGGACGGGCACAGATACGCAGTATTTT	TRBJ2-3	many	TRBV9	TRBD2
CASSQVGQTPYEQYF	TGCGCCAGCAGCCAAGTGGGACAGACTCCCTACGAGCAGTACTTC	TRBJ2-7	.	TRBV4-1	TRBD1
CASSLRPGEKLFF	TGCGCCAGCAGCTTGCGTCCCGGAGAAAAACTGTTTTTT	TRBJ1-4	many	TRBV5-1	.
CASRASQRQYF	TGTGCCAGCAGAGCGTCCCAACGGCAGTACTTC	TRBJ2-7	.	TRBV28	.
CATSRDSPQYGYTF	TGTGCCACCAGCAGAGATTCCCCCCAATATGGCTACACCTTC	TRBJ1-2	many	TRBV15	.
CASLHLSGANVLTF	TGTGCCAGCCTTCACCTCTCTGGGGCCAACGTCCTGACTTTC	TRBJ2-6	many	TRBV12-3/TRBV12-4	.
CASSSATGGTYEQYF	TGCGCCAGCAGCTCCGCGACAGGGGGGACCTACGAGCAGTACTTC	TRBJ2-7	few	TRBV5-1	TRBD1
CASSPRRDNEKLFF	TGTGCCAGCTCACCACGGAGGGATAACGAAAAACTGTTTTTT	TRBJ1-4	few	TRBV18	.
CASSRLETQYF	TGTGCCAGCAGCCGGTTAGAGACCCAGTACTTC	TRBJ2-5	.	TRBV6-2/TRBV6-3	.
CASSLTGLVWDGYTF	TGTGCCAGCAGTTTGACAGGGCTAGTTTGGGATGGCTACACCTTC	TRBJ1-2	.	TRBV12-3/TRBV12-4	TRBD1
CASTTRAGEHEQFF	TGTGCCTCTACGACTAGAGCGGGAGAACATGAGCAGTTCTTC	TRBJ2-1	many	TRBV30	TRBD2